Following are 3 T cell receptor beta chains from one sample sequenced in a study of blood T cell repertoires in COVID-19. Here immunoSEQ multiplex PCR was the method, and the copy in TCRdb shows in-frame clones only, minus some. The table lists about 150,000 clones, roughly 75% of them singletons. Material: PBMCs or T cells enriched from blood (not recorded which). These receptors originate from a woman aged 50 to 65 who had recovered from COVID-19.

The chain is built from TRBV28 and TRBJ2-1; 7 bases match TRBD1. V shed 2 bases and J 4 bases; nucleotides not matched to a gene: 8. CDR3 size: 16 residues. Germline CDR1 is MDHEN and CDR2 is SYDVKM. In nucleotides, the CDR3 is TGTGCCAGCAGTTTAAGAGGGACAGCCCCGTACAATGAGCAGTTCTTC. It specifies CASSLRGTAPYNEQFF.

V gene TRBV5-1 combines with J gene TRBJ1-4; 9 bases fit TRBD1. The V segment lost 4 bases and the J segment 6 bases; nucleotides outside the gene matches: 7. Germline CDR1 is SGHRS and CDR2 is YFSETQ. The CDR3 is 15 amino acids. CDR3 region: CASSAAGTGHEKLFF. The DNA of the CDR3 is TGCGCCAGCAGCGCGGCCGGGACAGGGCATGAAAAACTGTTTTTT.

To note about this clone: The sample has other DNA sequences that encode this CDR3 too. This chain uses TRBV3-1 (or the pseudogene TRBV3-2) with TRBJ2-2, with D possibly being TRBD2 (6 bases). Germline-derived CDR1 and CDR2 are LGHDT and YNNKEL (reference sequence). The CDR3 has 13 residues. The germline V and J ends were trimmed by 1 base and 6 bases, with 6 bases remaining between them. In nucleotides, the CDR3 is TGTGCCAGCAGCCAAGGCGGGGCCGGGGAGCTGTTTTTT. As protein: CASSQGGAGELFF.